A single sample is the source of the 30 T cell receptor beta chains below, sequenced in a study of T cells in Graves' hyperthyroidism and ophthalmopathy. RNA transcripts yielded amplified TCR beta CDR3 regions. The HTBI set primed first-round TCR CDR3 RT-PCR. TCRdb passed the multiplex PCR reads through MiXCR, listing each CDR3 protein once. The sample carries about 350,000 distinct CDR3 sequences, 18% recorded once. Sequencing was performed on blood. The receptors come from a woman aged 40 to 55 with Graves' ophthalmopathy.

The gene calls are TRBV12-3 or TRBV12-4 and TRBJ1-1; D is unclear. V lost 0 bases, J lost 1 base, and 9 bases lay in between. The CDR3 is 15 residues long. Written as DNA, the CDR3 is TGTGCCAGCAGTTTAGCGCTAGGCGGGAACACTGAAGCTTTCTTT. It yields the protein CASSLALGGNTEAFF.

This clonotype occurred many times. The CDR3 loop is CASSLGGLNYGYTF. The CDR3 nucleotides read TGTGCCAGCAGTTTGGGGGGGCTTAACTATGGCTACACCTTC. The rearrangement uses TRBV12-3 or TRBV12-4 and TRBJ1-2, with D possibly being TRBD1 (6 bases). Trimming left V 3 bases short and J 1 base short, with 9 bases between. The CDR3 covers 14 residues.

This clonotype was seen at least ten times. The V gene is TRBV12-3 or TRBV12-4, the J gene TRBJ1-5; the D is unclear. This CDR3 is built from 15 residues. Trimming took off 2 bases at V and 0 bases at J, with 8 bases between the two ends. CDR3 DNA sequence: TGTGCCAGCAGTTTATCAGGCGATAGCAATCAGCCCCAGCATTTT. It codes for CASSLSGDSNQPQHF.

This rearrangement joins TRBV27 to TRBJ2-5; TRBD1 agrees at 7 bases. V dropped 3 bases and J dropped 5; count of bases not matched to a gene: 6. The CDR3 totals 14 residues. CDR1 and CDR2 from the germline V gene are MNHEY and SMNVEV (reference sequence). This chain's CDR3 is CASSLRGRRETQYF. The CDR3 DNA is TGTGCCAGCAGTTTGAGGGGGCGGCGGGAGACCCAGTACTTC.

This clonotype was detected only once. The V and J genes are TRBV5-1 and TRBJ2-3; D gene uncertain. The CDR3 is made up of 15 amino acids. Trimming removed 1 base at V and 0 bases at J, with 9 bases between. Germline assignment: CDR1 SGHRS and CDR2 YFSETQ. DNA of the CDR3: TGCGCCAGCAGCTTGCCTATCCCTAGCACAGATACGCAGTATTTT. It translates to CASSLPIPSTDTQYF.

This clonotype was detected ten times or more. The chain combines TRBV19 with TRBJ1-5; D may be TRBD1 (5 bases). The CDR3 sequence is 13 residues long. Germline V gene data show CDR1 as LNHDA and CDR2 as SQIVND (reference sequence). The V gene lost 4 bases and the J gene lost 8 bases, with 12 bases spanning the gap. CDR3 region: CASSRGGGEPQHF. The CDR3 nucleotides are TGTGCCAGTAGTAGAGGAGGAGGGGAGCCCCAGCATTTT.

Ten or more counts support this clonotype. This sequence joins TRBV6-2 or TRBV6-3 and TRBJ2-5; 7 bases map to TRBD2. Germline lookup yields CDR1 MNHEY and CDR2 SVGEGT. V lost 6 bases, J lost 7 bases, and 14 bases stayed unmatched. The CDR3 loop spans 15 amino acids. CDR3 in amino acids: CASRPTGTTAATQYF. The CDR3 DNA reads as TGTGCCAGCAGACCCACCGGGACTACGGCGGCGACCCAGTACTTC.

This clonotype was detected many times. J is TRBJ2-2 and V is TRBV12-3 or TRBV12-4; D is unresolved. The CDR3 runs 14 residues. With 3 bases removed from V and 0 bases from J, the gap between germline ends came to 5 bases. In DNA, the CDR3 is TGTGCCAGCAGTTTTACATCGAACACCGGGGAGCTGTTTTTT. It yields the protein CASSFTSNTGELFF.

This clonotype was observed many times. This chain links TRBV27 with TRBJ2-2; D uncertain. Between the trimmed V and J ends, which lost 0 bases and 4 bases, there was a span of 18 bases. Germline loops: CDR1 MNHEY, CDR2 SMNVEV (reference sequence). CDR3 length: 18 amino acids. CDR3 amino acids: CASSLSFSVVRSTGELFF. The CDR3 DNA reads as TGTGCCAGCAGTTTATCGTTCTCTGTCGTTCGATCCACCGGGGAGCTGTTTTTT.

At least ten counts were recorded for this clonotype. The chain joins TRBV7-3 to TRBJ2-2; the D call may be TRBD1 or TRBD2 (5 bases each). Trimming stripped 8 bases from V and 7 bases from J, with 17 bases between. CDR3 length equals 14 residues. Germline loops: CDR1 SGHTA, CDR2 FQGTGA. CDR3 residues: CASSGSKGSGELFF. CDR3 in DNA: TGTGCCAGCTCGGGTAGCAAGGGGAGCGGGGAGCTGTTTTTT.

The table lists this clonotype with many counts. Written as DNA, the CDR3 is TGTGCCAGCAGTCCGCGTCCAGGTGGCAAACAAGAGACCCAGTACTTC. Encoded protein: CASSPRPGGKQETQYF. The chain joins TRBV28 to TRBJ2-5; no clear D gene. Between the trimmed V and J ends, which lost 5 bases and 2 bases, there was a span of 18 bases. CDR1 is MDHEN and CDR2 is SYDVKM in the germline V gene. The CDR3 consists of 16 residues.

The J gene is TRBJ2-5, the V gene TRBV28; D is perhaps TRBD1 (6 bases). Trimming pared 6 bases from V and 6 bases from J, leaving 11 bases between. Per the germline V gene, CDR1 is MDHEN and CDR2 is SYDVKM. The CDR3 consists of 12 residues. CDR3: CASSQQGQTQYF. Here the CDR3 DNA reads TGTGCCAGCAGCCAACAGGGTCAGACCCAGTACTTC.

This clonotype was picked up many times. V and J are TRBV5-6 and TRBJ1-3; TRBD1 aligns across 7 bases. V shed 4 bases and J 8 bases; nucleotides not matched to a gene: 9. The germline gives CDR1 SGHDT, CDR2 YYEEEE. This CDR3 spans 14 amino acids. CDR3 bases: TGTGCCAGCAGCCAACAGGGGATCGCAGACACCATATATTTT. This gives the protein CASSQQGIADTIYF.

This clonotype was seen repeatedly, ten times or more. In DNA form, the CDR3 reads TGTGCCAGCAAAAAGGGGGGGCGCCAAGAGACCCAGTACTTC. It specifies CASKKGGRQETQYF. V is TRBV6-5 and J is TRBJ2-5, with TRBD2 as a possible D gene (7 bases). Deletions cut 7 bases from V and 1 base from J, with 13 bases between. CDR3 length: 14 residues. Germline loops: CDR1 MNHEY, CDR2 SVGAGI.

This clonotype was seen ten or more times. The V call is TRBV20-1, the J call TRBJ2-7, with 13 bases identical to TRBD2. The CDR3 is made up of 16 amino acids. The V and J ends lost 0 bases and 3 bases, in that order; junction bases with no gene match: 5. From germline, CDR1 is DFQATT and CDR2 SNEGSKA (reference sequence). The CDR3 spells CSARDPWTSGGYEQYF. The CDR3 nucleotides read TGCAGTGCTAGAGATCCTTGGACTAGCGGGGGCTACGAGCAGTACTTC.

This clonotype has at least ten counts. The V gene is TRBV6-5, the J gene TRBJ2-7; D call uncertain. The length of the CDR3 is 17 residues. Germline CDR1 and CDR2: MNHEY and SVGAGI. The V gene lost 0 bases and the J gene lost 0 bases, with 15 bases spanning the gap. The CDR3 sequence: CASSYSNLLRSSYEQYF. As DNA, the CDR3 is TGTGCCAGCAGTTACTCGAATCTACTAAGGAGCTCCTACGAGCAGTACTTC.

In this sample, this clonotype turned up many times. The rearrangement links TRBV7-3 to TRBJ1-1, with D possibly matching TRBD1 (5 bases). Between the trimmed V and J ends, which lost 0 bases and 5 bases, there was a span of 10 bases. The CDR3 sequence is 14 residues long. Germline values: CDR1 SGHTA, CDR2 FQGTGA. The CDR3 is CASSLTGDGTEAFF. Written as DNA, the CDR3 is TGTGCCAGCAGCTTAACGGGGGATGGGACTGAAGCTTTCTTT. The whole variable domain, filled in from reference TRBV7-3 and TRBJ1-1, reads GAGVSQTPSNKVTEKGKYVELRCDPISGHTALYWYRQSLGQGPEFLIYFQGTGAADDSGLPNDRFFAVRPEGSVSTLKIQRTERGDSAVYLCASSLTGDGTEAFFGQGTRLTVV.

The table lists this clonotype with many counts. V and J are TRBV6-5 and TRBJ1-1; D might be TRBD1 (6 bases). The germline gives CDR1 MNHEY, CDR2 SVGAGI. Deletions cut 7 bases from V and 1 base from J, with 13 bases between. The CDR3 length is 14 residues. CDR3 in amino acids: CASTTGHPNTEAFF. In DNA, the CDR3 is TGTGCCAGCACCACAGGGCACCCGAACACTGAAGCTTTCTTT.

This clonotype has a count of ten or more. The genes are TRBV20-1 and TRBJ1-5; the match to TRBD1 covers 8 bases. CDR3 size: 17 residues. The germline V gene encodes CDR1 DFQATT and CDR2 SNEGSKA (reference sequence). The trim removed 2 bases at V and 0 bases at J, leaving 9 bases unmatched. The CDR3 nucleotides are TGCAGTGCTAGACGGACAGGGAGCGGTTATAGCAATCAGCCCCAGCATTTT. Protein sequence: CSARRTGSGYSNQPQHF.

Comment on this clonotype: Its ends do not fully match the called genes, so a read error is possible. The chain uses TRBV9 and TRBJ1-2; D uncertain. Germline values: CDR1 SGDLS, CDR2 YYNGEE. The CDR3 runs 11 residues. The CDR3 DNA reads as TGTGCCAGCAGTAGTCTCTATGGCCACACCTTC. It is translated as CASSSLYGHTF. The variable domain in full, completed from reference TRBV9 and TRBJ1-2, reads DSGVTQTPKHLITATGQRVTLRCSPRSGDLSVYWYQQSLDQGLQFLIQYYNGEERAKGNILERFSAQQFPDLHSELNLSSLELGDSALYFCASSSLYGHTFGSGTRLTVV.

This clonotype was seen repeatedly, ten times or more. The chain links TRBV20-1 to TRBJ2-2; possibly TRBD1 for D (5 bases). Trimming shortened V by 6 bases and J by 4 bases, and 12 bases separated the two germline ends. The CDR3 totals 13 residues. Germline loops: CDR1 DFQATT, CDR2 SNEGSKA (reference sequence). The CDR3 here is CSARRGGTGELFF. For the CDR3, the DNA is TGCAGTGCCAGAAGGGGCGGCACCGGGGAGCTGTTTTTT.

The sample holds one count of this clonotype. This chain joins TRBV6-5 and TRBJ2-7; possibly TRBD1 for D (6 bases). V lost 4 bases and J 3 bases, leaving 13 bases between the germline ends. Germline CDR1 reads MNHEY; CDR2 reads SVGAGI. CDR3 length equals 14 residues. CDR3 sequence: CASSFQQGLYEQYF. As DNA, the CDR3 is TGTGCCAGCAGTTTCCAACAGGGTCTCTACGAGCAGTACTTC.

The table lists this clonotype with many counts. The chain is built from TRBV12-5 and TRBJ2-5; TRBD1 agrees at 9 bases. Per germline, CDR1 LGHNT and CDR2 FRNRAP. V dropped 4 bases and J dropped 6; count of bases not matched to a gene: 3. The CDR3 extends over 13 amino acids. For the CDR3, the DNA is TGTGCTAGTGGTTCGGACAGGGGAAAGACCCAGTACTTC. This encodes CASGSDRGKTQYF.

This clonotype occurred many times. V usage is TRBV7-3 and J usage is TRBJ1-1; D gene unclear. This CDR3 has 13 residues. Per the germline V gene, CDR1 is SGHTA and CDR2 is FQGTGA. Trimming cost V 5 bases and J 1 base, with 8 bases left between them. The CDR3 DNA sequence: TGTGCCAGCAGCCGGGCGGGGAACACTGAAGCTTTCTTT. Residues: CASSRAGNTEAFF.

V usage is TRBV28 and J usage is TRBJ1-1; the match to TRBD1 covers 8 bases. Germline assignment: CDR1 MDHEN and CDR2 SYDVKM. J gave up 7 bases and V 6 bases, and 13 bases lay outside the gene matches. The CDR3 extends over 15 amino acids. As DNA, the CDR3 is TGTGCCAGCAGCCACCGCAGGGGGCTCGAGGGTGAAGCTTTCTTT. Translation gives CASSHRRGLEGEAFF.

This clonotype was recorded at least ten times. This rearrangement joins TRBV6-1 to TRBJ1-3; D ambiguous. The CDR3 consists of 15 residues. Germline V gene lookup returns CDR1 MNHNS and CDR2 SASEGT. V was shortened by 2 bases and J by 0 bases, with 8 bases between the two germline ends. The CDR3 nucleotides read TGTGCCAGCAGTGAATGGGCGGGCTCTGGAAACACCATATATTTT. As protein: CASSEWAGSGNTIYF.

Many counts were recorded for this clonotype. The CDR3 DNA is TGTGCCTGGAGTAGAGGGACACTTCAAGAGACCCAGTACTTC. It translates to CAWSRGTLQETQYF. J is TRBJ2-5 and V is TRBV30, with D perhaps matching TRBD1 (6 bases). V gave up 2 bases and J gave up 2 bases, with 12 bases separating them. The CDR3 consists of 14 residues. Germline-derived CDR1 and CDR2 are GTSNPN and SVGIG (reference sequence).

V and J are TRBV28 and TRBJ2-7; D may be TRBD1 or TRBD2 (5 bases each). The germline V and J ends were trimmed by 1 base and 4 bases, with 11 bases remaining between them. CDR1 MDHEN and CDR2 SYDVKM come from the germline V gene. The CDR3 sequence is 14 residues long. CDR3 residues: CASSLYGTGYEQYF. The DNA of the CDR3 is TGTGCCAGCAGTTTATACGGGACCGGTTACGAGCAGTACTTC.

This clonotype showed up many times. V usage is TRBV12-3 or TRBV12-4 and J usage is TRBJ1-1, with D unclear. V was trimmed by 3 bases and J by 4 bases, leaving 15 bases between them. CDR3 length equals 15 residues. Here the CDR3 reads CASSLGNVGRTEAFF. CDR3 in DNA: TGTGCCAGCAGTTTGGGCAACGTAGGCCGCACTGAAGCTTTCTTT.

The chain links TRBV7-3 to TRBJ2-5, with D unclear. This CDR3 contains 17 residues. V dropped 1 base and J dropped 2 bases, with 17 bases sitting between them. The germline gives CDR1 SGHTA, CDR2 FQGTGA. In DNA, the CDR3 is TGTGCCAGCAGCTTAATTCGGACGGCGAAAAAACAAGAGACCCAGTACTTC. It yields the protein CASSLIRTAKKQETQYF.